The clone carrying this T cell receptor beta chain appeared many times. This sample was taken from a study of T cells after yellow fever vaccination. Overall study context: SMART-Seq v4 Ultra Low Input handled preparation of low-cell-number fractions.

In TCRdb, the 5' RACE reads were re-called with MiXCR into one record per CDR3 protein. The sample includes roughly 300,000 distinct CDR3 sequences, around 6.8% of them seen just once. The CDR3 has 12 residues. Trimming stripped 6 bases from V and 2 bases from J, with 6 bases between. The germline gives CDR1 WSHSY, CDR2 SAAADI. The TCR was taken from a man younger than 35 who received the YFV17D yellow fever vaccine. The genes are TRBV10-2 and TRBJ2-3; no clear D gene. This material consisted of PBMCs, taken about 49 days after the first yellow fever vaccination. CDR3 amino acids: CASRRNTDTQYF. For the CDR3, the DNA is TGCGCCAGCAGACGCAACACAGATACGCAGTATTTT.